Listed below are T cell receptor beta chains from one sample, sequenced in a study of Ad26.COV2.S vaccination and SARS-CoV-2 variants. Assay used: immunoSEQ multiplex PCR; TCRdb lists only in-frame clones, some missing. The sample comprises around 300,000 clones, roughly 90% of which are singletons, and about 5% rests with the top ten. Source: peripheral blood, taken in a trial of Ad26.COV2.S vaccine versus placebo. These receptor sequences come from a person aged 18-65 years who received the Ad26.COV2.S COVID-19 vaccine or a placebo. Both conserved end residues are part of each CDR3. The D gene is left open where the match is weak. Rows give clone size only sometimes, using once, few, many, or a class for an expanded clone.

d_gene	j_gene	abundance	v_gene	CDR3aa	CDR3nt
NA	TRBJ1-6	NA	TRBV7-9	CASSLEQQGLRSPLHF	TGTGCCAGCAGCTTAGAACAGCAGGGGTTGAGATCACCCCTCCACTTT
NA	TRBJ1-1	NA	TRBV5-1	CASSFGTANTEAFF	TGCGCCAGCAGCTTCGGGACGGCGAACACTGAAGCTTTCTTT
NA	TRBJ1-1	NA	TRBV4-1	CASSQGDLQGRVTEAFF	TGCGCCAGCAGCCAAGGGGACCTACAGGGTCGGGTGACTGAAGCTTTCTTT
NA	TRBJ1-1	NA	TRBV24-1	CATSDFTWSNRSEAFF	TGTGCCACCAGTGATTTTACCTGGAGTAACAGATCTGAAGCTTTCTTT
TRBD1	TRBJ2-5	once	TRBV9	CASSGQGASETQYF	TGTGCCAGCAGCGGACAGGGGGCGTCGGAGACCCAGTACTTC
TRBD2	TRBJ2-2	NA	TRBV9	CASSVVRGAGNTGELFF	TGTGCCAGCAGCGTAGTGCGGGGGGCTGGAAACACCGGGGAGCTGTTTTTT
TRBD1	TRBJ1-2	NA	TRBV7-2	CASSERGDRGNYRYGYTF	TGTGCCAGCAGCGAAAGAGGGGACAGGGGTAACTACCGCTATGGCTACACCTTC
NA	TRBJ1-1	NA	TRBV7-9	CASSFGYGTEAFF	TGTGCCAGCAGCTTCGGGTACGGCACTGAAGCTTTCTTT
NA	TRBJ1-2	NA	TRBV3-1/TRBV3-2	CASSQDNTGYGYTF	TGTGCCAGCAGCCAAGATAACACCGGCTATGGCTACACCTTC
TRBD1	TRBJ1-2	NA	TRBV4-1	CASSQTRDRGLKRYGYTF	TGCGCCAGCAGCCAAACCCGGGACAGGGGACTAAAACGCTATGGCTACACCTTC
NA	TRBJ1-2	NA	TRBV5-6	CASSLSVGVYGYTF	TGTGCCAGCAGCTTGTCGGTAGGGGTATATGGCTACACCTTC
NA	TRBJ2-1	NA	TRBV27	CASSFPGTYNEQFF	TGTGCCAGCAGTTTCCCCGGGACTTACAATGAGCAGTTCTTC
TRBD1	TRBJ1-1	NA	TRBV7-9	CASSLVGTGGSTEAFF	TGTGCCAGCAGCTTAGTCGGAACAGGGGGTAGCACTGAAGCTTTCTTT
NA	TRBJ1-6	NA	TRBV6-2/TRBV6-3	CASSLQGPSPLHF	TGTGCCAGCAGCTTACAGGGCCCTTCACCCCTCCACTTT
NA	TRBJ1-1	once	TRBV11-2	CASRTSGWSEAFF	TGTGCCAGCAGGACATCCGGGTGGTCTGAAGCTTTCTTT
TRBD1	TRBJ1-5	NA	TRBV4-1	CASSQDLVRTGDQPQHF	TGCGCCAGCAGCCAAGATCTCGTGAGGACAGGTGATCAGCCCCAGCATTTT
TRBD2	TRBJ2-3	NA	TRBV10-2	CASSPLPGTSNTDTQYF	TGCGCCAGCAGCCCCCTCCCCGGGACTAGTAACACAGATACGCAGTATTTT
NA	TRBJ2-5	NA	TRBV27	CASSSWTVSKETQYF	TGTGCCAGCAGTTCCTGGACAGTTTCGAAAGAGACCCAGTACTTC
NA	TRBJ2-2	NA	TRBV2	CASSDRPLNGELFF	TGTGCCAGCAGTGATCGCCCACTCAACGGGGAGCTGTTTTTT
NA	TRBJ1-5	NA	TRBV27	CASRRTISNQPQHF	TGTGCCAGCAGGAGGACGATTAGCAATCAGCCCCAGCATTTT
NA	TRBJ2-1	few	TRBV10-3	CAITELALSDEQFF	TGTGCCATCACAGAACTAGCTTTAAGCGATGAGCAGTTCTTC
NA	TRBJ1-1	NA	TRBV12-3/TRBV12-4	CASSWGASEAFF	TGTGCCAGCAGTTGGGGGGCGTCTGAAGCTTTCTTT
NA	TRBJ2-2	NA	TRBV28	CASSLVRGLNTGELFF	TGTGCCAGCAGCCTCGTCAGGGGTCTGAACACCGGGGAGCTGTTTTTT
NA	TRBJ2-5	NA	TRBV15	CATSRDLLGSGETQYF	TGTGCCACCAGCAGAGATCTGTTAGGGTCAGGGGAGACCCAGTACTTC
NA	TRBJ1-1	NA	TRBV10-1	CASSERGRSRVTEAFF	TGCGCCAGCAGTGAGAGGGGACGGAGTAGGGTGACTGAAGCTTTCTTT
NA	TRBJ1-5	NA	TRBV19	CASSPDGPYSNQPQHF	TGTGCCAGTAGTCCCGACGGACCTTATAGCAATCAGCCCCAGCATTTT
NA	TRBJ2-3	NA	TRBV5-1	CASSSPNTDTQYF	TGCGCCAGCAGCTCTCCGAACACAGATACGCAGTATTTT
TRBD2	TRBJ2-3	NA	TRBV5-1	CASSLTSGSIRQYF	TGCGCCAGCAGCTTAACTAGCGGGAGTATCAGGCAGTATTTT
NA	TRBJ1-2	NA	TRBV7-9	CASGRRGFDGYTF	TGTGCCAGCGGCCGGAGGGGTTTTGATGGCTACACCTTC
NA	TRBJ2-3	NA	TRBV7-8	CASSLDPNTQYF	TGTGCCAGCAGCTTAGACCCTAATACGCAGTATTTT
NA	TRBJ1-1	NA	TRBV28	CASSGLYREAFF	TGTGCCAGCAGTGGCCTTTACCGTGAAGCTTTCTTT
TRBD2	TRBJ2-3	NA	TRBV4-2	CASSRSLAGDGDTQYF	TGTGCCAGCAGCCGCTCGCTAGCGGGAGATGGGGATACGCAGTATTTT
NA	TRBJ1-2	NA	TRBV5-1	CASSLNWDGYTF	TGCGCCAGCAGCTTAAATTGGGACGGCTACACCTTC
NA	TRBJ1-1	NA	TRBV7-9	CASSLSPGMNTEAFF	TGTGCCAGCAGCTTATCCCCAGGCATGAACACTGAAGCTTTCTTT